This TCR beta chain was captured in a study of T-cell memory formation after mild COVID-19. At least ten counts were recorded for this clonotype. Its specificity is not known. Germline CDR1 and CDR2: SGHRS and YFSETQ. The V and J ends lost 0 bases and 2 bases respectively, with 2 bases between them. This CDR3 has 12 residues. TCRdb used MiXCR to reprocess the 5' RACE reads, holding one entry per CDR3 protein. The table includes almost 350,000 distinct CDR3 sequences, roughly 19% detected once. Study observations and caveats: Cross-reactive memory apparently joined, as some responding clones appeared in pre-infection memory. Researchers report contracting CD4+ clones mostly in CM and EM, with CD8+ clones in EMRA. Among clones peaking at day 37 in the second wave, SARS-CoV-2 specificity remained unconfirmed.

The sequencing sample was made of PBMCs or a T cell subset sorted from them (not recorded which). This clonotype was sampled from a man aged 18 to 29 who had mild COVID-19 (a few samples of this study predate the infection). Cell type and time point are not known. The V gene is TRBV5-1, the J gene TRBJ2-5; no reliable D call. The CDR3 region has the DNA TGCGCCAGCAGCTTGGAGCAAGAGACCCAGTACTTC. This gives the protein CASSLEQETQYF.